This T cell receptor beta chain was recovered during a study of blood T cell repertoires in COVID-19. Study details: Specimens from acute and convalescent COVID-19 originated in the United States, Italy and Spain.

This clone was observed once. The age range of participants was roughly 18 to 90 years, with residence in about two dozen US areas. The germline V gene has CDR1 MDHEN and CDR2 SYDVKM. Germline trimming cut 1 base from V and 9 bases from J; bases unmatched to any gene: 7. The CDR3 sequence is 14 residues long. TCRdb keeps only in-frame clones here, not all; method: immunoSEQ multiplex PCR. The data hold about 170,000 clones, with about 88% observed a single time. This clonotype was obtained from a young woman who had recovered from COVID-19. The sample taken for sequencing was PBMCs or T cells enriched from blood (not recorded which). The chain recombines TRBV28 with TRBJ1-1, with 8 bases that match TRBD1. CDR3 sequence (DNA): TGTGCCAGCAGTTTATCCCGGACAGGGTGGAAAGCTTTCTTT. Encoded protein: CASSLSRTGWKAFF.